Listed below are T cell receptor beta chains from one sample, sequenced in a study of PD-L1 blockade in urothelial cancer. Profiled with immunoSEQ multiplex PCR; TCRdb holds only in-frame clones, not every one. The table records some 100,000 clones, 90% to 95% of them present only once. The starting material was PBMCs, obtained around atezolizumab (anti-PD-L1) treatment. The receptors derive from a woman of 80 years or more with urothelial cancer. CDR3s include the opening cysteine and the closing phenylalanine or tryptophan. The D gene is left open where the match is weak. The size entry is marked missing in some rows and otherwise reads once, few, many or a size class.

abundance: NA
d_gene: TRBD1
v_gene: TRBV19
j_gene: TRBJ2-7
CDR3aa: CASSRDSKSYEQYF
CDR3nt: TGTGCCAGTAGTCGGGACAGCAAATCCTACGAGCAGTACTTC

abundance: once
d_gene: TRBD1
v_gene: TRBV11-2
j_gene: TRBJ2-7
CDR3aa: CASSLATDRERSSYEQYF
CDR3nt: TGTGCCAGCAGCTTAGCCACTGACAGGGAAAGGTCTTCCTACGAGCAGTACTTC

abundance: NA
d_gene: TRBD1
v_gene: TRBV10-1
j_gene: TRBJ1-1
CDR3aa: CASSPGGANTEAFF
CDR3nt: TGCGCCAGCAGCCCAGGGGGCGCGAACACTGAAGCTTTCTTT

abundance: once
d_gene: NA
v_gene: TRBV7-9
j_gene: TRBJ2-1
CDR3aa: CASHSYNEQFF
CDR3nt: TGTGCCAGCCATTCCTACAATGAGCAGTTCTTC

abundance: once
d_gene: TRBD1
v_gene: TRBV28
j_gene: TRBJ1-5
CDR3aa: CASRSGDSQHF
CDR3nt: TGTGCCAGCCGCTCAGGGGACAGTCAGCATTTT

abundance: NA
d_gene: NA
v_gene: TRBV6-1
j_gene: TRBJ2-7
CDR3aa: CASSAKTDPTEQYF
CDR3nt: TGTGCCAGCAGTGCCAAAACAGACCCTACCGAGCAGTACTTC

abundance: NA
d_gene: NA
v_gene: TRBV27
j_gene: TRBJ1-1
CDR3aa: CASSLFSGNKNTEAFF
CDR3nt: TGTGCCAGCAGTTTATTCTCGGGGAACAAGAACACTGAAGCTTTCTTT

abundance: few
d_gene: TRBD2
v_gene: TRBV5-4
j_gene: TRBJ2-7
CDR3aa: CASRGGRSWEQYF
CDR3nt: TGTGCCAGCAGGGGGGGGAGGTCCTGGGAGCAGTACTTC

abundance: NA
d_gene: TRBD1
v_gene: TRBV27
j_gene: TRBJ1-2
CDR3aa: CASSRGQLNYGYTF
CDR3nt: TGTGCCAGCAGTCGGGGACAGCTTAACTATGGCTACACCTTC

abundance: NA
d_gene: TRBD2
v_gene: TRBV28
j_gene: TRBJ2-7
CDR3aa: CASSLAGLAGRSYEQYF
CDR3nt: TGTGCCAGCAGTTTGGCTGGACTAGCGGGTCGCTCCTACGAGCAGTACTTC

abundance: once
d_gene: TRBD2
v_gene: TRBV10-3
j_gene: TRBJ2-7
CDR3aa: CAISLAGGSSYEQYF
CDR3nt: TGTGCCATCAGTTTAGCGGGAGGGAGCTCCTACGAGCAGTACTTC

abundance: NA
d_gene: NA
v_gene: TRBV25-1
j_gene: TRBJ1-5
CDR3aa: CASSESGQPQHF
CDR3nt: TGTGCCAGCAGTGAATCCGGTCAGCCCCAGCATTTT

abundance: NA
d_gene: NA
v_gene: TRBV27
j_gene: TRBJ2-3
CDR3aa: CASSTIPGLFTDTQYF
CDR3nt: TGTGCCAGCAGTACTATACCGGGACTGTTCACAGATACGCAGTATTTT

abundance: NA
d_gene: NA
v_gene: TRBV5-1
j_gene: TRBJ2-7
CDR3aa: CASSTGTNSYEQYF
CDR3nt: TGCGCCAGCAGCACGGGTACAAACTCCTACGAGCAGTACTTC

abundance: NA
d_gene: NA
v_gene: TRBV10-3
j_gene: TRBJ2-5
CDR3aa: CAISEFREETQYF
CDR3nt: TGTGCCATCAGTGAATTCAGGGAAGAGACCCAGTACTTC

abundance: NA
d_gene: TRBD1
v_gene: TRBV7-9
j_gene: TRBJ1-1
CDR3aa: CASSLQGGTEAFF
CDR3nt: TGTGCCAGCAGCTTACAGGGGGGCACTGAAGCTTTCTTT

abundance: NA
d_gene: NA
v_gene: TRBV11-2
j_gene: TRBJ2-7
CDR3aa: CASSLEGGEQYF
CDR3nt: TGTGCCAGCAGCTTAGAAGGGGGCGAGCAGTACTTC

abundance: once
d_gene: TRBD1
v_gene: TRBV6-5
j_gene: TRBJ2-1
CDR3aa: CASRSPGQINEQFF
CDR3nt: TGTGCCAGCAGAAGTCCGGGACAGATCAATGAGCAGTTCTTC

abundance: NA
d_gene: TRBD2
v_gene: TRBV2
j_gene: TRBJ2-5
CDR3aa: CASTGGAGGLETQYF
CDR3nt: TGTGCCAGCACCGGGGGAGCGGGAGGGCTGGAGACCCAGTACTTC

abundance: NA
d_gene: TRBD2
v_gene: TRBV5-1
j_gene: TRBJ2-3
CDR3aa: CASRVGLAGGRDTQYF
CDR3nt: TGCGCCAGCAGGGTCGGACTAGCGGGAGGCAGAGATACGCAGTATTTT

abundance: NA
d_gene: NA
v_gene: TRBV30
j_gene: TRBJ2-6
CDR3aa: CAWSPRVRRGGANVLTF
CDR3nt: TGTGCCTGGAGCCCTCGAGTGCGTCGGGGTGGGGCCAACGTCCTGACTTTC

abundance: NA
d_gene: TRBD2
v_gene: TRBV27
j_gene: TRBJ2-5
CDR3aa: CASRTSDSGRAFETQYF
CDR3nt: TGTGCCAGCAGAACATCGGACAGCGGGAGGGCCTTTGAGACCCAGTACTTC

abundance: NA
d_gene: NA
v_gene: TRBV14
j_gene: TRBJ1-1
CDR3aa: CASSQDYLTGAFF
CDR3nt: TGTGCCAGCAGCCAAGATTACCTCACGGGGGCTTTCTTT

abundance: NA
d_gene: TRBD1
v_gene: TRBV10-2
j_gene: TRBJ2-2
CDR3aa: CASRKNRGTGELFF
CDR3nt: TGCGCCAGCAGGAAAAACAGGGGCACCGGGGAGCTGTTTTTT

abundance: NA
d_gene: TRBD1
v_gene: TRBV6-5
j_gene: TRBJ1-1
CDR3aa: CASSAPPGTGGKAFF
CDR3nt: TGTGCCAGCAGTGCCCCCCCCGGGACAGGGGGAAAAGCTTTCTTT

abundance: NA
d_gene: TRBD1
v_gene: TRBV27
j_gene: TRBJ2-7
CDR3aa: CASRGQGRFSEQYF
CDR3nt: TGTGCCAGCAGAGGACAGGGACGGTTCTCCGAGCAGTACTTC

abundance: once
d_gene: TRBD1
v_gene: TRBV6-1
j_gene: TRBJ2-7
CDR3aa: CASSNRGNSRQYF
CDR3nt: TGTGCCAGCAGTAACAGGGGCAATTCACGGCAGTACTTC

abundance: NA
d_gene: TRBD2
v_gene: TRBV9
j_gene: TRBJ2-7
CDR3aa: CASSVGASGSSEQYF
CDR3nt: TGTGCCAGCAGCGTAGGGGCTAGCGGGAGTTCCGAGCAGTACTTC

abundance: NA
d_gene: NA
v_gene: TRBV7-9
j_gene: TRBJ2-5
CDR3aa: CASSLQGGGETQYF
CDR3nt: TGTGCCAGCAGCTTGCAGGGTGGCGGAGAGACCCAGTACTTC

abundance: NA
d_gene: NA
v_gene: TRBV2
j_gene: TRBJ2-4
CDR3aa: CASSVTALAKNIQYF
CDR3nt: TGTGCCAGCAGTGTGACAGCTTTAGCCAAAAACATTCAGTACTTC

abundance: NA
d_gene: NA
v_gene: TRBV30
j_gene: TRBJ1-2
CDR3aa: CAWSVYSYGYTF
CDR3nt: TGTGCCTGGAGTGTATACAGCTATGGCTACACCTTC

abundance: NA
d_gene: TRBD1
v_gene: TRBV28
j_gene: TRBJ1-1
CDR3aa: CASSPRQGKGNTEAFF
CDR3nt: TGTGCCAGCAGTCCTCGACAGGGCAAAGGGAACACTGAAGCTTTCTTT

abundance: few
d_gene: NA
v_gene: TRBV7-2
j_gene: TRBJ1-2
CDR3aa: CASSQGGGYGYTF
CDR3nt: TGTGCCAGCAGCCAAGGGGGTGGATATGGCTACACCTTC

abundance: NA
d_gene: TRBD2
v_gene: TRBV2
j_gene: TRBJ2-5
CDR3aa: CASSLGGVTQYF
CDR3nt: TGTGCCAGCAGCCTGGGGGGGGTCACCCAGTACTTC

abundance: NA
d_gene: TRBD1
v_gene: TRBV7-2
j_gene: TRBJ1-4
CDR3aa: CASSPELTGGKLFF
CDR3nt: TGTGCCAGCAGCCCGGAGCTCACAGGGGGAAAACTGTTTTTT

abundance: few
d_gene: NA
v_gene: TRBV5-1
j_gene: TRBJ1-1
CDR3aa: CAVGSPTEAFF
CDR3nt: TGCGCGGTGGGCAGCCCCACTGAAGCTTTCTTT

abundance: NA
d_gene: TRBD2
v_gene: TRBV19
j_gene: TRBJ2-7
CDR3aa: CASSNPGTSFYEQYF
CDR3nt: TGTGCCAGTAGTAACCCTGGGACTAGCTTCTACGAGCAGTACTTC

abundance: NA
d_gene: NA
v_gene: TRBV7-9
j_gene: TRBJ1-5
CDR3aa: CASSLETANQPQHF
CDR3nt: TGTGCCAGCAGCTTAGAGACAGCGAATCAGCCCCAGCATTTT

abundance: NA
d_gene: NA
v_gene: TRBV7-9
j_gene: TRBJ2-3
CDR3aa: CASSLVPDTQYF
CDR3nt: TGTGCCAGCAGCTTAGTTCCGGATACGCAGTATTTT

abundance: NA
d_gene: NA
v_gene: TRBV18
j_gene: TRBJ2-3
CDR3aa: CASSPQAGDTQYF
CDR3nt: TGTGCCAGCTCACCCCAGGCGGGAGATACGCAGTATTTT

abundance: NA
d_gene: NA
v_gene: TRBV9
j_gene: TRBJ1-3
CDR3aa: CASSVASSVPGNTIYF
CDR3nt: TGTGCCAGCAGCGTAGCTTCCTCAGTGCCCGGAAACACCATATATTTT

abundance: NA
d_gene: TRBD1
v_gene: TRBV15
j_gene: TRBJ1-1
CDR3aa: CATSPRQGGTEAFF
CDR3nt: TGTGCCACCAGCCCGCGACAGGGTGGCACTGAAGCTTTCTTT

abundance: NA
d_gene: NA
v_gene: TRBV5-5
j_gene: TRBJ1-1
CDR3aa: CASSLTGHQNTEAFF
CDR3nt: TGTGCCAGCAGCTTGACCGGACACCAGAACACTGAAGCTTTCTTT

abundance: NA
d_gene: TRBD1
v_gene: TRBV4-1
j_gene: TRBJ2-1
CDR3aa: CASSQLGRGTYNEQFF
CDR3nt: TGCGCCAGCAGCCAATTGGGCAGGGGGACCTACAATGAGCAGTTCTTC

abundance: NA
d_gene: TRBD2
v_gene: TRBV27
j_gene: TRBJ2-7
CDR3aa: CASSSPGTSGRSSYEQYF
CDR3nt: TGTGCCAGCAGTTCCCCCGGGACTAGCGGGCGCAGCTCCTACGAGCAGTACTTC

abundance: NA
d_gene: NA
v_gene: TRBV11-2
j_gene: TRBJ1-2
CDR3aa: CASSESPGTNYGYTF
CDR3nt: TGTGCCAGCAGCGAATCCCCAGGAACTAACTATGGCTACACCTTC

abundance: NA
d_gene: NA
v_gene: TRBV30
j_gene: TRBJ2-3
CDR3aa: CAWSVSLAFGDTQYF
CDR3nt: TGTGCCTGGAGTGTCTCCCTAGCATTTGGAGATACGCAGTATTTT

abundance: NA
d_gene: NA
v_gene: TRBV11-3
j_gene: TRBJ2-1
CDR3aa: CASSLEEISNEQFF
CDR3nt: TGTGCCAGCAGCTTAGAGGAGATATCTAATGAGCAGTTCTTC